This T cell receptor beta chain comes out of a study of T cells in narcolepsy. Whole-study findings and limits: Same-patient CSF and blood CD4+ T cell clonotypes included HCRT-specific and TRIB2-specific autoreactive ones. Autoreactive clonotypes reportedly recurred in blood of same and different patients, not controls.

Data came from immunoSEQ multiplex PCR; TCRdb stores just in-frame clones and leaves some out. The sample consists of roughly 20,000 clones, 83% of them appearing once. To note about this clone: Its antigen is unknown.

CDR1 is GTSNPN and CDR2 is SVGIG in the germline V gene (reference sequence). V was cut by 4 bases and J by 0 bases, with 7 bases left in between. CDR3 length: 13 amino acids. The sequence derives from a human donor in good health. This chain joins TRBV30 and TRBJ1-5; D call uncertain. Sequencing was performed on memory (CD45RA-) CD4+ T cells from blood. The CDR3 protein is CAWNSDSNQPQHF. In nucleotides, the CDR3 is TGTGCCTGGAACTCTGATAGCAATCAGCCCCAGCATTTT.